This T cell receptor (beta chain) came from a study of cytomegalovirus exposure and HLA in healthy donors. Study-wide points: Usually a TCR sequence was rare, but some public TCRs were found in many donors. According to a subsequent analysis, TCR clusters from the first cohort were inclined to appear together in the 120 validation repertoires. The authors listed 180 or so TCR beta chains as cytomegalovirus-associated.

The donors formed part of the roughly 120-subject validation cohort, distinct from the approximately 640-subject first cohort. As for this clone: Its antigen is unknown.

The CDR3 is made up of 23 amino acids. Only in-frame clones appear in the TCRdb table, and some are missing; sequencing was by immunoSEQ multiplex PCR. The profile shows about 56,000 clones, nearly 90% of them singletons. Sample: PBMCs. This TCR was recovered from a woman aged 18-35 years in good health and CMV-seronegative. The rearrangement uses TRBV21-1 and TRBJ2-5; the table's TRBD2 call for D was not verified on the DNA. TRBV21-1 is deemed a pseudogene. As DNA, the CDR3 is TGTGCCAGCAGCAAAAAGGGGGACGGAAAGGAAGTAGCGGGGGAGTTCGTCCAAGAGACCCAGTACTTC. Protein product: CASSKKGDGKEVAGEFVQETQYF.